This is a list of T cell receptor beta chains from one sample in a study of regulatory T cells in long-lasting Graves disease. MiXCR was run by TCRdb on the multiplex PCR reads, yielding one entry per CDR3 protein. The sample lists some 330,000 distinct CDR3 sequences; 10% to 15% were seen once. These data are also associated with another study on T cells in Graves' hyperthyroidism and ophthalmopathy.

The input for sequencing was peripheral blood mononuclear cells (PBMCs), taken at new diagnosis, from a patient treated with antithyroid drugs. The receptors were gathered from a woman younger than 35 with Graves disease. The CDR3 runs from the conserved cysteine through the conserved F or W. A D gene is named only where the DNA matches it firmly. Where a row states a size, it is once, few, many or the class of an expanded clone; other rows omit it.

V gene	D gene	CDR3 length	clone size	J gene	CDR3 DNA	CDR3 protein
TRBV20-1	-	13	many	TRBJ1-2	TGCAGTGCTTCCACGCCGGGACTATATGGCTACACCTTC	CSASTPGLYGYTF
TRBV7-8	-	17	many	TRBJ1-3	TGTGCCAGCAGCTTAGAGTCAGCGATAGACTCTGGAAACACCATATATTTT	CASSLESAIDSGNTIYF
TRBV7-9	-	12	-	TRBJ2-7	TGTGCCAGCAGCTTCCATTCTTACGAGCAGTACTTC	CASSFHSYEQYF
TRBV27	-	14	many	TRBJ2-1	TGTGCCACCCGCTCCCAGCGGGCTTACAATGAGCAGTTCTTC	CATRSQRAYNEQFF
TRBV7-9	-	14	few	TRBJ1-4	TGTGCCAGCAGATTTATCGGGACTAATGAAAAACTGTTTTTT	CASRFIGTNEKLFF
TRBV7-2	TRBD1	18	-	TRBJ1-2	TGTGCCAGCAGCTACTATAACCTCAGGGGGCGAGATACACTTGGCTACACCTTC	CASSYYNLRGRDTLGYTF
TRBV9	-	15	many	TRBJ1-5	TGTGCCAGCAGCGTAGGGGCCCTTCCTACCCAGCCCCAGCATTTT	CASSVGALPTQPQHF
TRBV2	-	16	many	TRBJ1-1	TGTGCCAGCAGTGAAATGGCAGGGGTCATAAACACTGAAGCTTTCTTT	CASSEMAGVINTEAFF
TRBV7-2	TRBD1	14	many	TRBJ1-5	TGTGCCAGCAGCAAAGACAGGGTAGGGGAGCCCCAGCATTTT	CASSKDRVGEPQHF
TRBV14	TRBD2	15	many	TRBJ2-1	TGTGCCAGCAGCCATGCTAGCGGGAGGTACAATGAGCAGTTCTTC	CASSHASGRYNEQFF
TRBV15	TRBD2	20	-	TRBJ2-7	TGTGCCACCAGCAGAGTGGGACTAGCGGGCGATGACTCTCTATCACGCGAGCAGTACTTC	CATSRVGLAGDDSLSREQYF
TRBV28	TRBD1	15	many	TRBJ2-7	TGTGCCAGCAGTTTACTTCCGGACAGGGGGTACGAGCAGTACTTC	CASSLLPDRGYEQYF
TRBV6-1	TRBD2	14	many	TRBJ2-3	TGTGCCAGCAGACCTAGCGGGAGAGGGGATACGCAGTATTTT	CASRPSGRGDTQYF
TRBV6-1	TRBD1	14	many	TRBJ2-1	TGTGCCATCGGAGACAGGGGACGATACAATGAGCAGTTCTTC	CAIGDRGRYNEQFF
TRBV12-3/TRBV12-4	-	11	many	TRBJ1-5	TGTGCCAGCAGTCTGAGTCAGCCCCAGCATTTT	CASSLSQPQHF
TRBV10-3	TRBD2	14	few	TRBJ2-1	TGTGCCATCAACGGCCTAGCGGGGGACAATGAGCAGTTCTTC	CAINGLAGDNEQFF
TRBV28	TRBD2	14	many	TRBJ2-7	TGTGCCAGCAGTTTGGGCGGGAGGGCCTACGAGCAGTACTTC	CASSLGGRAYEQYF
TRBV20-1	TRBD1	16	few	TRBJ2-5	TGCAGTGCTAGAAACCTCGCAGGGGGCTCTGAGGAGACCCAGTACTTC	CSARNLAGGSEETQYF
TRBV20-1	-	9	many	TRBJ1-1	TGCAGTGCCTCAAATGAAGCTTTCTTT	CSASNEAFF
TRBV9	-	13	-	TRBJ2-2	TGTGCCAGCCTAAGTCGGGGGACCGGGGAGCTGTTTTTT	CASLSRGTGELFF
TRBV28	TRBD2	14	many	TRBJ2-7	TGTGCCAGCAGTTTATTTAGCGGGAGTGGCGAGCAGTACTTC	CASSLFSGSGEQYF
TRBV20-1	TRBD2	17	few	TRBJ2-3	TGCAGTGCTAGAGGAGACGAACTAGCGGGGGGCACAGATACGCAGTATTTT	CSARGDELAGGTDTQYF
TRBV27	-	15	few	TRBJ1-1	TGTGCCAGCAGTACCCGGGGCGGAGCTACGCTAGAAGCTTTCTTT	CASSTRGGATLEAFF
TRBV10-3	-	14	few	TRBJ1-1	TGTGCCATCAGTGATGTAGGGGTGGGACCTGAAGCTTTCTTT	CAISDVGVGPEAFF
TRBV6-9	-	19	few	TRBJ1-2	TGTGCCAGCAGTTACTCGAAGTGGGACACTAACCTGTATAACTATGGCTACACCTTC	CASSYSKWDTNLYNYGYTF
TRBV11-2	-	15	-	TRBJ1-1	TGTGCCAGCAGCTCGGTTGGTGGGGAGGACACTGAAGCTTTCTTT	CASSSVGGEDTEAFF
TRBV12-5	-	19	few	TRBJ2-5	TGTGCTAGTGGTTTGGTTTTGGGAGACTTCATATATCCAGGTGAGACCCAGTACTTC	CASGLVLGDFIYPGETQYF
TRBV6-5	-	14	many	TRBJ1-2	TGTGCCAGCAGTTCCACTGGGTCGGGCTATGGCTACACCTTC	CASSSTGSGYGYTF
TRBV19	TRBD2	17	few	TRBJ2-1	TGTGCCAGTAGTATTCTATTACTAGCGGAGGTTTTCAATGAGCAGTTCTTC	CASSILLLAEVFNEQFF
TRBV6-5	-	14	many	TRBJ1-2	TGTGCCAGCAGTTCCCGAGGGGAAAACTATGGCTACACCTTC	CASSSRGENYGYTF
TRBV7-9	-	12	-	TRBJ1-1	TGTGCCAGCAGCTTAATTGGGTTGAAGGCTTTCTTT	CASSLIGLKAFF
TRBV9	-	14	many	TRBJ1-1	TGTGCCAGCAGCGTAGCTCCGGGAGACACTGAAGCTTTCTTT	CASSVAPGDTEAFF
TRBV20-1	TRBD1	14	many	TRBJ1-2	TGCAGTGCTAGAGAGTTGGACAGGGATAATGGCTACACCTTC	CSARELDRDNGYTF
TRBV3-1	-	15	many	TRBJ2-1	TGTGCCAGCAGCCAAGATCGAACAGGGTACAATGAGCAGTTCTTC	CASSQDRTGYNEQFF
TRBV10-2	-	14	many	TRBJ2-1	TGCGCCAGCACGAGGGCAGGCGGAGACAATGAGCAGTTCTTC	CASTRAGGDNEQFF
TRBV14	-	15	few	TRBJ1-2	TGTGCCAGCAGCCCGCTAGGACAGCTCAACTATGGCTACACCTTC	CASSPLGQLNYGYTF
TRBV4-1	TRBD1	16	many	TRBJ1-1	TGCGCCAGCAGCCAAGTATACGACAGGGCGAACACTGAAGCTTTCTTT	CASSQVYDRANTEAFF
TRBV4-2	TRBD2	15	few	TRBJ2-1	TGTGCCAGCAGCCAAGATCGGGGGGGGAGGGATGAGCAGTTCTTC	CASSQDRGGRDEQFF
TRBV20-1	-	17	few	TRBJ2-2	TGCAGTGCTAGGGGACCTTCGGGACCTATAAACACCGGGGAGCTGTTTTTT	CSARGPSGPINTGELFF
TRBV6-1	TRBD1	14	-	TRBJ2-5	TGTGCCAGCAGTAGGGACAGATACCAAGGGACCCAGTACTTC	CASSRDRYQGTQYF